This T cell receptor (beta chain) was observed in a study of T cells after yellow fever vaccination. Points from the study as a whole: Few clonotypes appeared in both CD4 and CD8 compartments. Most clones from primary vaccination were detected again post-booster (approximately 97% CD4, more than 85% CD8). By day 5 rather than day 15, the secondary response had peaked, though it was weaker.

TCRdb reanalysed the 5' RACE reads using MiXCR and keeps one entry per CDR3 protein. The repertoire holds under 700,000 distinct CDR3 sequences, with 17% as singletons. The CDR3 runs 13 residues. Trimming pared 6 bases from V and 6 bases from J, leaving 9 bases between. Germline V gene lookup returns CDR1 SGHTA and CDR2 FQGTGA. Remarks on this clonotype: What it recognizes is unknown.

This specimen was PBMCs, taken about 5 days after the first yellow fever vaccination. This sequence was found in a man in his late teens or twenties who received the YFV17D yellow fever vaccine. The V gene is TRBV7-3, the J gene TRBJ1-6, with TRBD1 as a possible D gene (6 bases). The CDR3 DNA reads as TGTGCCAGCAGGGACAGTCGTAATTCACCCCTCCACTTT. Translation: CASRDSRNSPLHF.